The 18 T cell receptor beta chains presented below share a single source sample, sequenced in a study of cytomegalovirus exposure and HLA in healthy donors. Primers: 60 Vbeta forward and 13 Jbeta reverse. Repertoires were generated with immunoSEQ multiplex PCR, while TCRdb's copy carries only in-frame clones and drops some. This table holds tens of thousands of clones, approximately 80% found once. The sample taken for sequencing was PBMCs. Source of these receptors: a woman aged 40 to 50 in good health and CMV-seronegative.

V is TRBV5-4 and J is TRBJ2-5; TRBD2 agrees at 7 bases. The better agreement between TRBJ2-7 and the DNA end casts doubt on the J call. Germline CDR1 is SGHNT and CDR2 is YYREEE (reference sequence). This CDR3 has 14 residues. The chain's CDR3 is CASSFGLGGYEQYF. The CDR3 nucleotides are TGTGCCAGCAGCTTCGGACTAGGAGGCTACGAGCAGTACTTC.

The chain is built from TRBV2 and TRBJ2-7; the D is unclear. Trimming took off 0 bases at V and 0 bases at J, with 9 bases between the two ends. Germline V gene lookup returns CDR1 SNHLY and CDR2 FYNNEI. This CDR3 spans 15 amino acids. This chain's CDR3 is CASSEAKQLSYEQYF. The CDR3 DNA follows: TGTGCCAGCAGTGAAGCTAAGCAACTCTCCTACGAGCAGTACTTC.

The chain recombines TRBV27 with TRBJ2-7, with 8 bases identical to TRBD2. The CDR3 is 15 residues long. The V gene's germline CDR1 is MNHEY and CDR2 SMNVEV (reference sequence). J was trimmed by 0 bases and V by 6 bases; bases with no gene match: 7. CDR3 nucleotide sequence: TGTGCCAGCAGAAACCGGGGGGGAGCCTCCTACGAGCAGTACTTC. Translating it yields CASRNRGGASYEQYF.

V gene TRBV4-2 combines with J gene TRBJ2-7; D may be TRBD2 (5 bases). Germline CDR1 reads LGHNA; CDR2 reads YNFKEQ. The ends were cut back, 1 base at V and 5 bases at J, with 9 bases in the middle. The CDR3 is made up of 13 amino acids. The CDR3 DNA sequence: TGTGCCAGCAGCCAAGCTAGCAGCGACGAGCAGTACTTC. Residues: CASSQASSDEQYF.

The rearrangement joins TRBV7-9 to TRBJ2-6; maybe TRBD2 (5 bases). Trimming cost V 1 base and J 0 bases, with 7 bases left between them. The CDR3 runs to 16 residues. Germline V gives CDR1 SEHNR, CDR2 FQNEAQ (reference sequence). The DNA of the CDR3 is TGTGCCAGCAGCTTAGGTGGAGGCTCTGGGGCCAACGTCCTGACTTTC. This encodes CASSLGGGSGANVLTF.

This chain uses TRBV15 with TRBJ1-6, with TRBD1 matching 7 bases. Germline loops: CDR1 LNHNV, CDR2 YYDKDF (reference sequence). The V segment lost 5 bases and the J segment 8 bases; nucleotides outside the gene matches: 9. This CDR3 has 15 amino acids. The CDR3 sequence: CATSHVRDSYSPLHF. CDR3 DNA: TGTGCCACCAGCCACGTAAGGGACAGCTATTCACCCCTCCACTTT. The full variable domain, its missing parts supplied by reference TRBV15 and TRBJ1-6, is DAMVIQNPRYQVTQFGKPVTLSCSQTLNHNVMYWYQQKSSQAPKLLFHYYDKDFNNEADTPDNFQSRRPNTSFCFLDIRSPGLGDTAMYLCATSHVRDSYSPLHFGNGTRLTVT.

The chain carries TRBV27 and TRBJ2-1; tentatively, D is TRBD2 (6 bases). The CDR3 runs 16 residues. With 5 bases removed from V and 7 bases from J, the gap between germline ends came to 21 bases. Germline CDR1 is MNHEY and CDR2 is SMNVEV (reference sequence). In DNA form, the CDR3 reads TGTGCCAGCAGTCCATTGGAGGGAGGCCGGGGGAATGAGCAGTTCTTC. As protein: CASSPLEGGRGNEQFF.

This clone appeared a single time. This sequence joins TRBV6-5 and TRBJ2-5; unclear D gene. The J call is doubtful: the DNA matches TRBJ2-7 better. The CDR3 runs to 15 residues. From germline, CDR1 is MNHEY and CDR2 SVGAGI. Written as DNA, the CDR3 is TGTGCCAGCAGTTACGCCCCTCTAAGCTCCTACGAGCAGTACTTC. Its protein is CASSYAPLSSYEQYF.

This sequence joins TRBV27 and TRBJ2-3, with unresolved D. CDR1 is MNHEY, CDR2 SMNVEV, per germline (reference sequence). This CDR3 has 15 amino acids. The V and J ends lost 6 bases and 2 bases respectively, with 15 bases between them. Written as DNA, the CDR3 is TGTGCCAGCAGGGGCACCCGCTCTTTCACAGATACGCAGTATTTT. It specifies CASRGTRSFTDTQYF.

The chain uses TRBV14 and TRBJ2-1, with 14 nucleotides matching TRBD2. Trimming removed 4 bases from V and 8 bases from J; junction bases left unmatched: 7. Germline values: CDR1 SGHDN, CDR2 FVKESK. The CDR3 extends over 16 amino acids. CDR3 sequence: CASSLPGLAGADEQFF. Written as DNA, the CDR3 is TGTGCCAGCAGCCTCCCGGGACTAGCGGGAGCTGATGAGCAGTTCTTC. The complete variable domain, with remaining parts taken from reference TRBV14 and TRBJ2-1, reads EAGVTQFPSHSVIEKGQTVTLRCDPISGHDNLYWYRRVMGKEIKFLLHFVKESKQDESGMPNNRFLAERTGGTYSTLKVQPAELEDSGVYFCASSLPGLAGADEQFFGPGTRLTVL.

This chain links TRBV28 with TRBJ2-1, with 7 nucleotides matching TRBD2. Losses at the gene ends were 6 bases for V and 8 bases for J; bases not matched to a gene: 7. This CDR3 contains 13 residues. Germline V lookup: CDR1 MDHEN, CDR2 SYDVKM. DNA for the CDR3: TGTGCCAGCAGAGGACTAGTTCGGGATGAGCAGTTCTTC. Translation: CASRGLVRDEQFF.

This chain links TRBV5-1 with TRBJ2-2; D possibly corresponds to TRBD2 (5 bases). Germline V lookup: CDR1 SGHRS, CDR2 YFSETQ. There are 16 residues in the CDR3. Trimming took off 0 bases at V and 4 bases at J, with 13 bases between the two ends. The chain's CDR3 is CASSLAASRSTGELFF. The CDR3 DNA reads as TGCGCCAGCAGCTTGGCGGCTAGCCGGAGCACCGGGGAGCTGTTTTTT.

The CDR3 DNA sequence: TGCGCCAGCAGCTTGGCGATCGGACTAGCCTACAATGAGCAGTTCTTC. Its protein product is CASSLAIGLAYNEQFF. V usage is TRBV5-1 and J usage is TRBJ2-1, with 7 bases aligning to TRBD2. The CDR3 spans 16 residues. Germline loops: CDR1 SGHRS, CDR2 YFSETQ. With V trimmed by 0 bases and J by 2 bases, 5 bases remained unmatched.

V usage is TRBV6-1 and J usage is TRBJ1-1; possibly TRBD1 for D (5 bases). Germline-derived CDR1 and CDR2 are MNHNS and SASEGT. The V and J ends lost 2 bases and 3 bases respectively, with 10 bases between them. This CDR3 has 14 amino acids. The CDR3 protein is CASSEIGADTEAFF. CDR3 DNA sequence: TGTGCCAGCAGTGAAATTGGGGCGGACACTGAAGCTTTCTTT.

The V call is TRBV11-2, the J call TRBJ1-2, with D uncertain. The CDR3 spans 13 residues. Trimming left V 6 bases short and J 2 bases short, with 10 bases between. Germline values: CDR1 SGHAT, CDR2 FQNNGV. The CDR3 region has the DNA TGTGCCAGCAGATCAGGCCCCAACTATGGCTACACCTTC. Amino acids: CASRSGPNYGYTF.

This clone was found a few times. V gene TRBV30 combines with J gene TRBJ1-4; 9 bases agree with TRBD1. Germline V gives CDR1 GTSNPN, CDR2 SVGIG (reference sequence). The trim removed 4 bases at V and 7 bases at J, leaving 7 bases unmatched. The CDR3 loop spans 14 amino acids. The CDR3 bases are TGTGCCTGGAAAAAACAGGGGGCTGGTGAAAAACTGTTTTTT. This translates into CAWKKQGAGEKLFF.

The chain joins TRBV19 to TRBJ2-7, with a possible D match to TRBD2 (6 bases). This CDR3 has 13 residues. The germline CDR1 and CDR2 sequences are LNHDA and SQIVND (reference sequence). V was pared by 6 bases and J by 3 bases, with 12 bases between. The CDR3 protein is CASRPGVDYEQYF. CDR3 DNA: TGTGCCAGTAGGCCGGGGGTGGACTACGAGCAGTACTTC.

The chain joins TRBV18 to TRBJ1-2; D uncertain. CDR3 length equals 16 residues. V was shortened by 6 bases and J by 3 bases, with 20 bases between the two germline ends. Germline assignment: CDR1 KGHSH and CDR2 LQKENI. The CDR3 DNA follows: TGTGCCAGCTCCCACCAAACCCCGGGGTCGTACTATGGCTACACCTTC. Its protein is CASSHQTPGSYYGYTF.